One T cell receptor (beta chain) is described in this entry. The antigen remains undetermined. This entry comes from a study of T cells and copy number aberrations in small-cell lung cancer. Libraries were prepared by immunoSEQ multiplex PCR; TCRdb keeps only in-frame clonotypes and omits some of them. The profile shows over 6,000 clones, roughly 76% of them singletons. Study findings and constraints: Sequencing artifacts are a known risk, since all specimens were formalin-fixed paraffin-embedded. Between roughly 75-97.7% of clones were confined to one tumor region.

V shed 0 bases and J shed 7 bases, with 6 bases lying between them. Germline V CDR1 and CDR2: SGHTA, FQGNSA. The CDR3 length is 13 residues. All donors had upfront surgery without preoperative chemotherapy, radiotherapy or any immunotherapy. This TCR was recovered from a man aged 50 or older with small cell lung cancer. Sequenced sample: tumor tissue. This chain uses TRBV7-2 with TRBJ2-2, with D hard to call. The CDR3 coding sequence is TGTGCCAGCAGCTTAGCCCAAAACGGGGAGCTGTTTTTT. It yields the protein CASSLAQNGELFF.